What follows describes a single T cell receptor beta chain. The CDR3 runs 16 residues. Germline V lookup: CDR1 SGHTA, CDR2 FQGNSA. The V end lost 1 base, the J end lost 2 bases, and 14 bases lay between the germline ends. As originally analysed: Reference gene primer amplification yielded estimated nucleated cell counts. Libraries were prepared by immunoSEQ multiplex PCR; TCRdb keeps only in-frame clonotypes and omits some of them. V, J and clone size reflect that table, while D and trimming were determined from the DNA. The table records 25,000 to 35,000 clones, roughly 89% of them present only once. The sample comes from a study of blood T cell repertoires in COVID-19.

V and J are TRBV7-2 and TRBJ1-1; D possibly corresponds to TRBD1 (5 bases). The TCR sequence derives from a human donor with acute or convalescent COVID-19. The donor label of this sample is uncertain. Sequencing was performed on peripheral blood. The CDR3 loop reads CASSLVGVGRNTEAFF. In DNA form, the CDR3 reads TGTGCCAGCAGCTTAGTAGGGGTCGGGAGAAACACTGAAGCTTTCTTT.